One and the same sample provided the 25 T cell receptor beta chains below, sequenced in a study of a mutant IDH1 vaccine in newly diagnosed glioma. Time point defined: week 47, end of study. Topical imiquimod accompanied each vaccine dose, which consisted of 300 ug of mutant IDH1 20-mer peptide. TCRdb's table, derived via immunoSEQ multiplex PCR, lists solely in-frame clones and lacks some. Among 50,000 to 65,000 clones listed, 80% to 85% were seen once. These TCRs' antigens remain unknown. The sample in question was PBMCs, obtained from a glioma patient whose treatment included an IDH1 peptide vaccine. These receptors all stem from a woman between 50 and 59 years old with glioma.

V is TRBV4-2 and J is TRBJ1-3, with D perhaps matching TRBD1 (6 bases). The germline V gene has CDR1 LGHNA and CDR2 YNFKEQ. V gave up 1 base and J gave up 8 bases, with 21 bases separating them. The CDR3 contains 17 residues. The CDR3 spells CASSQGRGGVKVDTIYF. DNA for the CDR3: TGTGCCAGCAGCCAAGGGAGGGGGGGCGTCAAGGTCGACACCATATATTTT.

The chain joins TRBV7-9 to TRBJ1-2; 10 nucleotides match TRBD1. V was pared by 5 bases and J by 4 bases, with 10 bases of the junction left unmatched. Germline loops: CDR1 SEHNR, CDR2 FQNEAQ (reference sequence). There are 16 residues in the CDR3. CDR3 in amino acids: CASSTPRDRGGYGYTF. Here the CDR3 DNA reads TGTGCCAGCAGCACACCCCGGGACAGGGGTGGCTATGGCTACACCTTC. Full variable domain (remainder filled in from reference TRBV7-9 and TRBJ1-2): DTGVSQNPRHKITKRGQNVTFRCDPISEHNRLYWYRQTLGQGPEFLTYFQNEAQLEKSRLLSDRFSAERPKGSFSTLEIQRTEQGDSAMYLCASSTPRDRGGYGYTFGSGTRLTVV.

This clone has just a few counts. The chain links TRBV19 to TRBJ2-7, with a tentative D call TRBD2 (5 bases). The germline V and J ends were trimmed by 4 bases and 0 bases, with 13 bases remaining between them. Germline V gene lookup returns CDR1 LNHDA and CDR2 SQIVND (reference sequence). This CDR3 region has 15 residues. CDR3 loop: CASSRGSSSSYEQYF. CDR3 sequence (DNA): TGTGCCAGTAGTAGAGGGAGCTCCTCCTCCTACGAGCAGTACTTC. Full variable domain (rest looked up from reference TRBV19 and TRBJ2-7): DGGITQSPKYLFRKEGQNVTLSCEQNLNHDAMYWYRQDPGQGLRLIYYSQIVNDFQKGDIAEGYSVSREKKESFPLTVTSAQKNPTAFYLCASSRGSSSSYEQYFGPGTRLTVT.

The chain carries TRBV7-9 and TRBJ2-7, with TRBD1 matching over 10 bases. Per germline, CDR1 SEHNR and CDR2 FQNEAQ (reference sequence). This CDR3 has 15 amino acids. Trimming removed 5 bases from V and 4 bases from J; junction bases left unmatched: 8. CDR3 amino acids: CASSQTGGSMYEQYF. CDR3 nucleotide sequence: TGTGCCAGCAGCCAGACAGGGGGCAGTATGTACGAGCAGTACTTC.

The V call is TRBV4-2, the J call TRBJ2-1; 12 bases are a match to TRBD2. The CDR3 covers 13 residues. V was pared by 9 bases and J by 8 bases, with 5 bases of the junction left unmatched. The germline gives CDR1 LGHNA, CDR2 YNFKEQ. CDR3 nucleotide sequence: TGTGCCAGTAAACTAGCGGGGGGCGATGAGCAGTTCTTC. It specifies CASKLAGGDEQFF.

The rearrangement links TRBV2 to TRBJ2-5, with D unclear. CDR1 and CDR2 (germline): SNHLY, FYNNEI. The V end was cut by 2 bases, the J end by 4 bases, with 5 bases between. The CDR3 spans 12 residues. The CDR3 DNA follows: TGTGCCAGCAGTGAATGGGTAGAGACCCAGTACTTC. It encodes CASSEWVETQYF. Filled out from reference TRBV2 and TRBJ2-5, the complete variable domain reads EPEVTQTPSHQVTQMGQEVILRCVPISNHLYFYWYRQILGQKVEFLVSFYNNEISEKSEIFDDQFSVERPDGSNFTLKIRSTKLEDSAMYFCASSEWVETQYFGPGTRLLVL.

CDR3 nucleotide sequence: TGTGCCAGCAGCTCCGGGGGACTGAAACAAGAGACCCAGTACTTC. Its translation: CASSSGGLKQETQYF. The rearrangement joins TRBV9 to TRBJ2-5; weak D call: TRBD2 (6 bases). The CDR3 runs to 15 residues. Germline CDR1 is SGDLS and CDR2 is YYNGEE. With 4 bases removed from V and 2 bases from J, the gap between germline ends came to 15 bases.

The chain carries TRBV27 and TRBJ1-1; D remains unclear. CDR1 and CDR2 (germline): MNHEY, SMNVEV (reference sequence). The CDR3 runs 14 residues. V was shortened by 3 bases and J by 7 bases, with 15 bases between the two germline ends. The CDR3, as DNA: TGTGCCAGCAGTTTCACGTCGGCTACCTTTGAAGCTTTCTTT. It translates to CASSFTSATFEAFF.

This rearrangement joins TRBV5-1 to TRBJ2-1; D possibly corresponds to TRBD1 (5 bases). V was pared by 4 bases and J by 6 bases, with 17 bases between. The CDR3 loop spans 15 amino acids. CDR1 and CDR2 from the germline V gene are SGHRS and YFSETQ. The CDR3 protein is CASSPAWGEGNEQFF. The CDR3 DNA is TGCGCCAGCAGCCCAGCTTGGGGCGAAGGCAATGAGCAGTTCTTC.

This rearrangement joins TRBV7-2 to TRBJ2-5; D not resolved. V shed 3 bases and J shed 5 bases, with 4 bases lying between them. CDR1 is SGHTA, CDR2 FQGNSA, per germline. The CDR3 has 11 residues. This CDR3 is CASSFIETQYF. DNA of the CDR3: TGTGCCAGCAGCTTCATTGAGACCCAGTACTTC.

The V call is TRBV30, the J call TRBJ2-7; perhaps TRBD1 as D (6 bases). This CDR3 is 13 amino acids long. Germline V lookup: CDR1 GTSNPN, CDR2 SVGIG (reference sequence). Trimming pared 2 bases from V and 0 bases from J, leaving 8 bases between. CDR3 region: CAWSTGISYEQYF. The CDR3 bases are TGTGCCTGGAGTACAGGGATCTCCTACGAGCAGTACTTC.

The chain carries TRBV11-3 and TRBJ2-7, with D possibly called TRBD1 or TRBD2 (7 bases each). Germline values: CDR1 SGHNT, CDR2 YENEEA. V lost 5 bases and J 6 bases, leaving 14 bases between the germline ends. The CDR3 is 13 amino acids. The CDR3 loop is CASSRGRDSEQYF. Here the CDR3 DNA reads TGTGCCAGCAGCCGTGGGAGGGACAGCGAGCAGTACTTC.

This chain's CDR3 is CASSIVPMGYNEQFF. CDR3 DNA: TGTGCCAGTAGTATAGTCCCGATGGGCTACAATGAGCAGTTCTTC. V gene TRBV19 combines with J gene TRBJ2-1; D not resolved. From germline, CDR1 is LNHDA and CDR2 SQIVND (reference sequence). Deletions cut 1 base from V and 3 bases from J, with 10 bases between. This CDR3 is 15 amino acids long.

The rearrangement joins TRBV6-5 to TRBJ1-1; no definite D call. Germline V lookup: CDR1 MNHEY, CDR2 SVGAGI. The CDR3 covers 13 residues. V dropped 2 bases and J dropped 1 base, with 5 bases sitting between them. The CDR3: CASSYRTNTEAFF. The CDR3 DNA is TGTGCCAGCAGTTACAGGACGAACACTGAAGCTTTCTTT.

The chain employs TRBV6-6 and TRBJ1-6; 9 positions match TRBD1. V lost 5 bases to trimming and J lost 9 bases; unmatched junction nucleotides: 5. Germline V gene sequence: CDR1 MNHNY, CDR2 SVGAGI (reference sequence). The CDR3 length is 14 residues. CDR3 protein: CASSSGQGFSPLHF. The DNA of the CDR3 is TGTGCCAGCAGTAGTGGACAGGGGTTTTCACCCCTCCACTTT.

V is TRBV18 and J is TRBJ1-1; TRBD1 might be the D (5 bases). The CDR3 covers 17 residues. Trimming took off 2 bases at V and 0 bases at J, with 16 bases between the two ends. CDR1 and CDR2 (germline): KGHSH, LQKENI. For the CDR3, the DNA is TGTGCCAGCTCACCAACTTTGGGGGGTTCCATGAACACTGAAGCTTTCTTT. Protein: CASSPTLGGSMNTEAFF.

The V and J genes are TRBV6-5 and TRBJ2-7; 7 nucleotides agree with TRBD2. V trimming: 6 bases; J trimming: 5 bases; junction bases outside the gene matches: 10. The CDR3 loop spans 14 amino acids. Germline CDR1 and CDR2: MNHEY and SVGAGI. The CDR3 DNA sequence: TGTGCCAGCAGCCGAGACCGGGGGAGGGACGAGCAGTACTTC. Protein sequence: CASSRDRGRDEQYF.

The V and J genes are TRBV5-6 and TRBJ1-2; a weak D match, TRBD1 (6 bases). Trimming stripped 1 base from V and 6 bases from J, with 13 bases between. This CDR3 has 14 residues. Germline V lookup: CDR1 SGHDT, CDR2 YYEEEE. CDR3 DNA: TGTGCCAGCAGCTTGCGGGCAGGGGTGGATGGCTACACCTTC. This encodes CASSLRAGVDGYTF.

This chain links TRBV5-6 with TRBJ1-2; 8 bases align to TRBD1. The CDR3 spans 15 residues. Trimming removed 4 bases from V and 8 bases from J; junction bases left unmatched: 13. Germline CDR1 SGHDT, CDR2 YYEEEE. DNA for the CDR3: TGTGCCAGCAGCCGGGAGACGGGACAGGTAAAAGGCTACACCTTC. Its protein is CASSRETGQVKGYTF.

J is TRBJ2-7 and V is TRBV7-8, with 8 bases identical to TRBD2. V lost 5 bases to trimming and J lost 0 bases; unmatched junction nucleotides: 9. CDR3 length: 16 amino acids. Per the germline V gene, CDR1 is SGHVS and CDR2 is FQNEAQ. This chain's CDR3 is CASSLNGGELSYEQYF. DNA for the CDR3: TGTGCCAGCAGCCTCAACGGGGGGGAACTCTCCTACGAGCAGTACTTC.

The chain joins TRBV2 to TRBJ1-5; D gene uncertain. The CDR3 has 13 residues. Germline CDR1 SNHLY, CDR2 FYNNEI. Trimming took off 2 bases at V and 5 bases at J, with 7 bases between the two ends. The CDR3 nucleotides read TGTGCCAGCAGTGAATATCGGGATCAGCCCCAGCATTTT. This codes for CASSEYRDQPQHF.

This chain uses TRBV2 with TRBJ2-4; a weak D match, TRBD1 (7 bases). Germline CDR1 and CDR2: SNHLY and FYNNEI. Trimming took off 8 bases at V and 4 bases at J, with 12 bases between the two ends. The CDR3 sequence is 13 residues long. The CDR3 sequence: CASGGDSKNIQYF. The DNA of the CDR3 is TGTGCCAGCGGCGGGGACAGTAAAAACATTCAGTACTTC. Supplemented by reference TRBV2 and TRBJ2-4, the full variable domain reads EPEVTQTPSHQVTQMGQEVILRCVPISNHLYFYWYRQILGQKVEFLVSFYNNEISEKSEIFDDQFSVERPDGSNFTLKIRSTKLEDSAMYFCASGGDSKNIQYFGAGTRLSVL.

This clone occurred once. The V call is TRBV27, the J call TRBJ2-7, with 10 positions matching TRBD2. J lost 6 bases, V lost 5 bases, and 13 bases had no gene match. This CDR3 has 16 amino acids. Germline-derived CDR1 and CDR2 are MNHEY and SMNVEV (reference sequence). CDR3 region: CASSERIAGGIGEQYF. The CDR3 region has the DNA TGTGCCAGCAGTGAACGGATAGCGGGGGGCATAGGCGAGCAGTACTTC.

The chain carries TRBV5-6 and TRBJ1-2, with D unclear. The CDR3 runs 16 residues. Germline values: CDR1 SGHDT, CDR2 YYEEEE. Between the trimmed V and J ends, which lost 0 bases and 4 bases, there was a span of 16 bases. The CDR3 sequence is CASSLGRQVDRYGYTF. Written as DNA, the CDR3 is TGTGCCAGCAGCTTGGGCAGGCAGGTGGATCGCTATGGCTACACCTTC. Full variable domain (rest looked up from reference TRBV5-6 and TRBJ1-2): DAGVTQSPTHLIKTRGQQVTLRCSPKSGHDTVSWYQQALGQGPQFIFQYYEEEERQRGNFPDRFSGHQFPNYSSELNVNALLLGDSALYLCASSLGRQVDRYGYTFGSGTRLTVV.

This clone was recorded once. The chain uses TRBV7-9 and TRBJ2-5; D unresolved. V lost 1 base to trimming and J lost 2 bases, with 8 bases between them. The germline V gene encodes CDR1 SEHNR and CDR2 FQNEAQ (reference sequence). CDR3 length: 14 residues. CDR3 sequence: CASSLGRSQETQYF. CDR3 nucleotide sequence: TGTGCCAGCAGCTTAGGGCGGTCGCAAGAGACCCAGTACTTC.